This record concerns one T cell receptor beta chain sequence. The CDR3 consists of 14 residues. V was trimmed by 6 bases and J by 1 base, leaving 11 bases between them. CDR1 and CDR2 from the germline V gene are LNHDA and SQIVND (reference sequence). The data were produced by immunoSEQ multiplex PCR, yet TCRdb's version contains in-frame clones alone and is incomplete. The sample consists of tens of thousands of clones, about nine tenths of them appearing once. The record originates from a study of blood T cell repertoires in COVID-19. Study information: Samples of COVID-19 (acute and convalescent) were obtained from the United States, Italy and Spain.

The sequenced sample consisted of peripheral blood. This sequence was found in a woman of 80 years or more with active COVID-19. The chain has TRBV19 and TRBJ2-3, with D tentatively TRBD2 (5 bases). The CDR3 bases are TGTGCCAGTAGCCGGGATTGGGGCACAGATACGCAGTATTTT. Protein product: CASSRDWGTDTQYF.